Listed below are T cell receptor beta chains from one sample, sequenced in a study of blood T cell repertoires in COVID-19. Repertoires were generated with immunoSEQ multiplex PCR, while TCRdb's copy carries only in-frame clones and drops some. The data contain roughly 410,000 clones, around 89% of them singletons. The source material was peripheral blood. All receptors come from a man aged 35 to 55 with acute or convalescent COVID-19. Each CDR3 is given with its conserved first and last residue. A D gene is named only where the DNA matches it firmly. Part of the rows lack a size; the others show once, few, many or a class for expanded clones.

V: TRBV30
J: TRBJ1-6
size: once
D: TRBD1
DNA: TGTGCCTGGAGTGTAGGGACAGGGCCTTCACCCCTCCACTTT
CDR3: CAWSVGTGPSPLHF

V: TRBV6-4
J: TRBJ1-2
size: .
D: TRBD1
DNA: TGTGCCAGCAGTGCCAAGACAGGGGGGCGGTATGGCTACACCTTC
CDR3: CASSAKTGGRYGYTF

V: TRBV7-9
J: TRBJ1-2
size: .
D: TRBD1
DNA: TGTGCCAGCAGCCAGGACAGGGGACATGGCTACACCTTC
CDR3: CASSQDRGHGYTF

V: TRBV16
J: TRBJ1-1
size: .
D: .
DNA: TGTGCCAGCAGCCACCACGACATCGGGGGGGTCACTGAAGCTTTCTTT
CDR3: CASSHHDIGGVTEAFF

V: TRBV28
J: TRBJ2-2
size: .
D: .
DNA: TGTGCCAGCAGTTCAGGGGCGTTCACCGGGGAGCTGTTTTTT
CDR3: CASSSGAFTGELFF

V: TRBV6-1
J: TRBJ2-7
size: .
D: TRBD1
DNA: TGTGCCAGCAGTGAATCAGTGGGGCAGGGGGCCTCCTACGAGCAGTACTTC
CDR3: CASSESVGQGASYEQYF

V: TRBV28
J: TRBJ1-2
size: .
D: .
DNA: TGTGCCAGCAGTGAAGGAGGCGGCTACACCTTC
CDR3: CASSEGGGYTF

V: TRBV28
J: TRBJ1-1
size: .
D: .
DNA: TGTGCCAGCAGTTCCCGACAGGATTTGAACACTGAAGCTTTCTTT
CDR3: CASSSRQDLNTEAFF

V: TRBV9
J: TRBJ2-7
size: few
D: TRBD1
DNA: TGTGCCAGCAGCGTAGCCCCAGGACAGGGGTCCTACGAGCAGTACTTC
CDR3: CASSVAPGQGSYEQYF

V: TRBV2
J: TRBJ1-2
size: .
D: .
DNA: TGTGCCAGCAGAGCGGAGGTGGGGAACTATGGCTACACCTTC
CDR3: CASRAEVGNYGYTF

V: TRBV24-1
J: TRBJ2-2
size: .
D: .
DNA: TGTGCCACCGCAAGTCATATAGCGAACACCGGGGAGCTGTTTTTT
CDR3: CATASHIANTGELFF

V: TRBV19
J: TRBJ2-7
size: .
D: .
DNA: TGTGCCAGTAGAAGACAGGGAGGATCCCACGAGCAGTACTTC
CDR3: CASRRQGGSHEQYF

V: TRBV27
J: TRBJ2-1
size: .
D: TRBD2
DNA: TGTGCCAGCAGTTTAAACTTAGCGGGAGGGGTGAATGAGCAGTTCTTC
CDR3: CASSLNLAGGVNEQFF

V: TRBV19
J: TRBJ1-1
size: .
D: .
DNA: TGTGCCAGTAGTATGGTAGGAGGACCTGAAGCTTTCTTT
CDR3: CASSMVGGPEAFF

V: TRBV4-3
J: TRBJ2-2
size: .
D: .
DNA: TGCGCCAGCAGCCAAGATCGGGGTACCGGGGAGCTGTTTTTT
CDR3: CASSQDRGTGELFF

V: TRBV2
J: TRBJ2-1
size: .
D: .
DNA: TGTGCCAGCAGTGTCGGGAGAGGCGATGAGCAGTTCTTC
CDR3: CASSVGRGDEQFF

V: TRBV18
J: TRBJ2-1
size: .
D: .
DNA: TGTGCCAGCTCAGTCGGGACATCCTACAATGAGCAGTTCTTC
CDR3: CASSVGTSYNEQFF

V: TRBV30
J: TRBJ1-6
size: once
D: .
DNA: TGTGCCTGGAGTGTACAGACAGCTTATTCACCCCTCCACTTT
CDR3: CAWSVQTAYSPLHF

V: TRBV6-5
J: TRBJ2-1
size: .
D: .
DNA: TGTGCCAGCAGTCCGACAGGCTCCGAGCAGTTCTTC
CDR3: CASSPTGSEQFF

V: TRBV13
J: TRBJ1-6
size: .
D: TRBD1
DNA: TGTGCCAGCAGCCAACGCCCGGACAGGGGCTCACCCCTCCACTTT
CDR3: CASSQRPDRGSPLHF

V: TRBV6-4
J: TRBJ2-7
size: .
D: .
DNA: TGTGCCAGCAGTGCACACCACGGAGGCTCCTACGAGCAGTACTTC
CDR3: CASSAHHGGSYEQYF

V: TRBV5-1
J: TRBJ1-1
size: few
D: .
DNA: TGCGCCAGCAGCTTGGAGCGGGGGGTACGTACTGAAGCTTTCTTT
CDR3: CASSLERGVRTEAFF

V: TRBV5-1
J: TRBJ2-3
size: .
D: .
DNA: TGCGCCAGCAGCCCCCGGACAGTCCAGCCGAGCACAGATACGCAGTATTTT
CDR3: CASSPRTVQPSTDTQYF

V: TRBV7-3
J: TRBJ2-1
size: few
D: TRBD2
DNA: TGTGCCAGCAGCCCCAGGGTAGCGGGGGGGCCGCATGAGCAGTTCTTC
CDR3: CASSPRVAGGPHEQFF

V: TRBV7-3
J: TRBJ2-5
size: once
D: .
DNA: TGTGCCAGCAGCCCGGGGAATCAAGAGACCCAGTACTTC
CDR3: CASSPGNQETQYF

V: TRBV7-8
J: TRBJ1-1
size: .
D: .
DNA: TGTGCCAGCAGCCCCGGCGGGGGAGAAGCTTTCTTT
CDR3: CASSPGGGEAFF

V: TRBV5-1
J: TRBJ1-5
size: .
D: .
DNA: TGCGCCAGCAGCTTGCAGGGGACACCCAATCAGCCCCAGCATTTT
CDR3: CASSLQGTPNQPQHF

V: TRBV3-1/TRBV3-2
J: TRBJ1-4
size: .
D: .
DNA: TGTGCCAGCAGCCCGGAAGTCAGGGAAAAACTGTTTTTT
CDR3: CASSPEVREKLFF